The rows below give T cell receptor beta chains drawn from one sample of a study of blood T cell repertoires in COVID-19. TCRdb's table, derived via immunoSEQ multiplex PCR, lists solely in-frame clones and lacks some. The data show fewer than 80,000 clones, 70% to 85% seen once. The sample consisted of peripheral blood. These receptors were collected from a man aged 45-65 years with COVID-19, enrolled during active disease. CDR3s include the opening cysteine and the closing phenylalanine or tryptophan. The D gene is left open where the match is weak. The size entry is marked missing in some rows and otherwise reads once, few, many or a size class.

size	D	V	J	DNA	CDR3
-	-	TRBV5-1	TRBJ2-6	TGCGCCAGCAACACCCGGGACTCTGGGGCCAACGTCCTGACTTTC	CASNTRDSGANVLTF
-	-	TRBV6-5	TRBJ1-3	TGTGCCAGCAGTCAAAACAGGGTAACGGGAAACACCATATATTTT	CASSQNRVTGNTIYF
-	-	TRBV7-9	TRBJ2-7	TGTGCCAGCAGTTCCACTAGCCCCTACGAGCAGTACTTC	CASSSTSPYEQYF
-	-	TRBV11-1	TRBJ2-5	TGTGCCAGCAGCTTAGTGAGGGTACCCTCGGGGACCCAGTACTTC	CASSLVRVPSGTQYF
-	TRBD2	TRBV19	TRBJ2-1	TGTGCCAGTAGTATTCAGCGGGGCAATGAGCAGTTCTTC	CASSIQRGNEQFF
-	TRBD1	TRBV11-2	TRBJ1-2	TGTGCCAGCAGTCGGATTCAGGGGGCTGACTATGGCTACACCTTC	CASSRIQGADYGYTF
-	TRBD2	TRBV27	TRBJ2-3	TGTGCCAGCAGTTTAGCGACTAGCGGGGGATATACGCAGTATTTT	CASSLATSGGYTQYF
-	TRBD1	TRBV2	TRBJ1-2	TGTGCCAGCATGGTCGACAGGGGCGGTGGCTACACCTTC	CASMVDRGGGYTF
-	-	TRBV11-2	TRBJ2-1	TGTGCCAGCAGCTTAGAACTCGGGGGGCCATACACTGAGCAGTTCTTC	CASSLELGGPYTEQFF
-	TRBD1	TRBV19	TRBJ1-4	TGTGCCAGTAGTTTTACAGGGGCGGAGGAAAAACTGTTTTTT	CASSFTGAEEKLFF
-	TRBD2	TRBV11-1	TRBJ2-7	TGTGCCAGCAGCTTCACTAGCGGGGGGGCCTCCTACGAGCAGTACTTC	CASSFTSGGASYEQYF
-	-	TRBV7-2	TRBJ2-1	TGTGCCAGCAGCACAGGGGGAGGGGAGAAAGCATGGAATGAGCAGTTCTTC	CASSTGGGEKAWNEQFF
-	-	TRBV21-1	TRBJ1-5	TGTGCCAGCAGCAAAAGGGGGTTACCATTGAGGGGCAATCAGCCCCAGCATTTT	CASSKRGLPLRGNQPQHF
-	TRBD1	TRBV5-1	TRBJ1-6	TGCGCCAGCAGCTTGGGCAGCGGCGGACAGGGTAATTCACCCCTCCACTTT	CASSLGSGGQGNSPLHF
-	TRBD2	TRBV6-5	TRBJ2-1	TGTGCCAGCAGAAGCGGGGGGGCGGAGTACAATGAGCAGTTCTTC	CASRSGGAEYNEQFF
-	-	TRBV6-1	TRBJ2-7	TGTGCCAGCAGTGAAGCCAGGGGAGGGGCCTACGAGCAGTACTTC	CASSEARGGAYEQYF
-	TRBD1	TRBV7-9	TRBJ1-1	TGTGCCAGCAGCCCGACCCCGACAGGGAAGAGCACTGAAGCTTTCTTT	CASSPTPTGKSTEAFF
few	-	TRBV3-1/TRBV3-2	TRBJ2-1	TGTGCCAGCAGCCAAATGGCTATACGGGGTGAGCAGTTCTTC	CASSQMAIRGEQFF
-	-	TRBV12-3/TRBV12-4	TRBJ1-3	TGTGCCAGCACCCGGGGCTCTGGAAACACCATATATTTT	CASTRGSGNTIYF
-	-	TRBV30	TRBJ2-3	TGTGCCTGGAGTGTACTAGTTACAGATACGCAGTATTTT	CAWSVLVTDTQYF
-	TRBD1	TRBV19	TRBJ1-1	TGTGCCAGTAACAGGGGACGTACTGAAGCTTTCTTT	CASNRGRTEAFF
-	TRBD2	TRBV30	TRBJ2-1	TGTGCCTGGGGAAACACGCGGGGGGCAAATGAGCAGTTCTTC	CAWGNTRGANEQFF
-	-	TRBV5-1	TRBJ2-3	TGCGCCAGCAGCTACCGGGTCCAGGGTACAGATACGCAGTATTTT	CASSYRVQGTDTQYF
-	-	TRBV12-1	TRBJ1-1	TGTGCCAGCAGCATTACAAGGGACAGGAGGAACACTGAAGCTTTCTTT	CASSITRDRRNTEAFF
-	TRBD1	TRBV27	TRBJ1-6	TGTGCCAGCAGTTCATCCGGGACAGTTAATTCACCCCTCCACTTT	CASSSSGTVNSPLHF
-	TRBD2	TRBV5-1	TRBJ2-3	TGCGCCAGCAGCTTGGGGACTAGCGGGGGCAATGCAGATACGCAGTATTTT	CASSLGTSGGNADTQYF
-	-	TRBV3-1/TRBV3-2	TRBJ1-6	TGTGCCAGCAGAGGAGTCGATAATTCACCCCTCCACTTT	CASRGVDNSPLHF
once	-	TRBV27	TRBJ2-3	TGTGCCAGCAGTGCAACTCCCTATAGCGGTACTACGCAGTATTTT	CASSATPYSGTTQYF
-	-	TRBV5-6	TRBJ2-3	TGTGCCAGCAGCGTCGGGGATTCCACAGATACGCAGTATTTT	CASSVGDSTDTQYF
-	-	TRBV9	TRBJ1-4	TGTGCCAGTGGGCAGGCTAATGAAAAACTGTTTTTT	CASGQANEKLFF
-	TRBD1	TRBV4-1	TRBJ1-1	TGCGCCAGCAGCCCCGGACAGGGGAACACTGAAGCTTTCTTT	CASSPGQGNTEAFF
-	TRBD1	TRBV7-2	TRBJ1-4	TGTGCCAGCAGCTTGGGACAGGATAATGAAAAACTGTTTTTT	CASSLGQDNEKLFF
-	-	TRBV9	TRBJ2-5	TGTGCCAGCAGCGTAGGAACCGGGTTCGAAGAGACCCAGTACTTC	CASSVGTGFEETQYF
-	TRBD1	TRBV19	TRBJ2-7	TGTGCCAGTAGTCTTCGACAGGGTCTAAACGAGCAGTACTTC	CASSLRQGLNEQYF